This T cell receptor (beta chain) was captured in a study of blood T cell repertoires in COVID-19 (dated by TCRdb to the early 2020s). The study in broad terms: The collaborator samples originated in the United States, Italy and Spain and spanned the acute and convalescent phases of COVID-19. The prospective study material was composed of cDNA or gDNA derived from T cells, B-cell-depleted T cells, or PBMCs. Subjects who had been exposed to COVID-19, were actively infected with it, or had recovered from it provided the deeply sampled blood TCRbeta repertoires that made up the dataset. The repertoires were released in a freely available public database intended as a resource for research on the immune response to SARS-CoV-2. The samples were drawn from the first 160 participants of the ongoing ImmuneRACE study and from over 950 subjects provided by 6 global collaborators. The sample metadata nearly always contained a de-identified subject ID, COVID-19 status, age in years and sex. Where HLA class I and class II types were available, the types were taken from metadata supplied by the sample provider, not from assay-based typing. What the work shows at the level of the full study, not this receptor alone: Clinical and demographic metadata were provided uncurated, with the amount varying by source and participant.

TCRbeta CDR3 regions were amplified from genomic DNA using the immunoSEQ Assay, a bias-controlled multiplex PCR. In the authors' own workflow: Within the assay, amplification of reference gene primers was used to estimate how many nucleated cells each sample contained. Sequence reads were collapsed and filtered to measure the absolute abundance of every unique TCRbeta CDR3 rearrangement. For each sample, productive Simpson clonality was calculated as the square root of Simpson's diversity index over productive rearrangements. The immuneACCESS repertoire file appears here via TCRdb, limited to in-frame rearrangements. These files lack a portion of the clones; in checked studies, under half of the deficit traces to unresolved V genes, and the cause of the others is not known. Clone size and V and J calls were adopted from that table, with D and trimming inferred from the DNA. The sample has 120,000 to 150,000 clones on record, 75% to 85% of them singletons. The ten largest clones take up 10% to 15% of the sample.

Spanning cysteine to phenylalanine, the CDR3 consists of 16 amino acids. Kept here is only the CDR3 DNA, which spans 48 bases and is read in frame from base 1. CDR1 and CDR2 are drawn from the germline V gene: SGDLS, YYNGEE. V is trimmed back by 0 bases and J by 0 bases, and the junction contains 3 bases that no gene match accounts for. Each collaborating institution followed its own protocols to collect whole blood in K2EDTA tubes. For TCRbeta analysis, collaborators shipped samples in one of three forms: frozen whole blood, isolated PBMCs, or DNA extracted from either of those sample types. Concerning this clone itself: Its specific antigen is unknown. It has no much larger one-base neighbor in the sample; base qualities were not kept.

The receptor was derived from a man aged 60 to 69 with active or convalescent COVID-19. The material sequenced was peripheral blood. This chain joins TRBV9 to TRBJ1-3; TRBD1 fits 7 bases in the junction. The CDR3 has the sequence CASSVADRFSGNTIYF. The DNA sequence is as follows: TGTGCCAGCAGCGTAGCGGACAGGTTCTCTGGAAACACCATATATTTT.